This T cell receptor (beta chain) was captured by sequencing in a study of T cells in Graves' hyperthyroidism and ophthalmopathy. Study background: At initial diagnosis, before any treatment had begun, peripheral blood was obtained. Findings and caveats of the study: Before onset, ophthalmopathy was predicted by the model a median roughly 6.8 months earlier. Most thyroid-expanded clonotypes above 0.001 were also found in blood.

V lost 5 bases, J lost 2 bases, and 9 bases stayed unmatched. The length of the CDR3 is 15 residues. CDR1 and CDR2 from the germline V gene are SGHRS and YFSETQ. RNA transcripts yielded amplified TCR beta CDR3 regions. A first-round RT-PCR of the TCR CDR3 used the HTBI primer set. Using its own MiXCR run on the multiplex PCR reads, TCRdb lists one record per CDR3 protein. The sample contains approximately 590,000 distinct CDR3 sequences, around a sixth of which appear only once. In this sample, this clonotype turned up many times. The antigen remains unidentified. The chain is built from TRBV5-1 and TRBJ2-7; 8 positions agree with TRBD2. The sequence derives from a woman younger than 45 with Graves' hyperthyroidism. Sample: blood. This CDR3 is CASRPTSGRAYEQYF. The CDR3, as DNA: TGCGCCAGCAGACCTACTAGCGGTCGAGCCTACGAGCAGTACTTC.